The 27 T cell receptor beta chains reported below all come from one sample, sequenced in a study of beta chain features in type 1 diabetes. Expressed TCRB transcripts were sequenced because the isolated RNA had all been reverse transcribed beforehand. Profiled with immunoSEQ multiplex PCR; TCRdb holds only in-frame clones, not every one. The table lists around 350,000 clones, over 9.5% of them singletons. Source material: naive CD4+ T cells from blood. The receptors were sampled from a man between 18 and 35 years old in good health.

A few counts support this clone. Mismatch with germline at one junction end may stem from a read error. The rearrangement joins TRBV4-2 to TRBJ2-3; the D gene is possibly TRBD2 (5 bases). This CDR3 contains 14 residues. Germline values: CDR1 LGHNA, CDR2 YNFKEQ. The CDR3 nucleotides read TGTGCCAGCAGCCAAGAGCTACGGGGTGATACGCAGTTTTTT. This codes for CASSQELRGDTQFF.

This chain uses TRBV4-3 with TRBJ2-7; 9 bases agree with TRBD2. J lost 4 bases, V lost 4 bases, and 8 bases had no gene match. The CDR3 is made up of 15 amino acids. CDR1 is LGHNA and CDR2 is YSLEER in the germline V gene. The CDR3 DNA reads TGCGCCAGCAGCCTTAATAGCGGGAGCCCTTACGAGCAGTACTTC. This codes for CASSLNSGSPYEQYF.

This clone was found a few times. This chain uses TRBV6-5 with TRBJ1-2; D remains ambiguous. CDR1 is MNHEY and CDR2 is SVGAGI in the germline V gene. The CDR3 is 16 amino acids. Trimming pared 0 bases from V and 0 bases from J, leaving 11 bases between. This CDR3 is CASSYSITGSNYGYTF. Here the CDR3 DNA reads TGTGCCAGCAGTTACTCGATTACGGGATCTAACTATGGCTACACCTTC.

This clone has just a few counts. The V call is TRBV7-2, the J call TRBJ2-1; D might be TRBD1 (8 bases). The ends were cut back, 1 base at V and 7 bases at J, with 14 bases in the middle. This CDR3 is built from 15 residues. Germline lookup yields CDR1 SGHTA and CDR2 FQGNSA. CDR3: CASSLVQGGANEQFF. The CDR3 coding sequence is TGTGCCAGCAGCTTAGTACAGGGGGGGGCGAATGAGCAGTTCTTC. The variable domain in full, with the rest retrieved from reference TRBV7-2 and TRBJ2-1, is GAGVSQSPSNKVTEKGKDVELRCDPISGHTALYWYRQSLGQGLEFLIYFQGNSAPDKSGLPSDRFSAERTGGSVSTLTIQRTQQEDSAVYLCASSLVQGGANEQFFGPGTRLTVL.

The chain combines TRBV27 with TRBJ1-5; a possible D gene is TRBD1 (6 bases). Germline assignment: CDR1 MNHEY and CDR2 SMNVEV (reference sequence). V was trimmed by 5 bases and J by 0 bases, leaving 8 bases between them. The CDR3 covers 14 residues. In DNA form, the CDR3 reads TGTGCCAGCAGTGCACAGGGTAGCAATCAGCCCCAGCATTTT. Encoded protein: CASSAQGSNQPQHF.

J is TRBJ2-1 and V is TRBV7-9; 11 bases are a match to TRBD1. CDR1 and CDR2 (germline): SEHNR, FQNEAQ (reference sequence). The CDR3 loop spans 16 amino acids. The junction had 11 bases not matched to a gene; V was cut back by 6 bases and J by 7 bases. CDR3 DNA sequence: TGTGCCAGCAGGCCCACCGGGACAGGGGGAACTAATGAGCAGTTCTTC. Amino acids: CASRPTGTGGTNEQFF. Looking up the rest from reference TRBV7-9 and TRBJ2-1 gives the full variable domain: DTGVSQNPRHKITKRGQNVTFRCDPISEHNRLYWYRQTLGQGPEFLTYFQNEAQLEKSRLLSDRFSAERPKGSFSTLEIQRTEQGDSAMYLCASRPTGTGGTNEQFFGPGTRLTVL.

This clone has more than one count but fewer than ten. CDR3 residues: CASSLRGRRGHEKLFF. CDR3 nucleotides: TGTGCCAGCAGCCTTCGGGGGAGACGCGGGCATGAAAAACTGTTTTTT. This sequence joins TRBV14 and TRBJ1-4; weak D call: TRBD1 (5 bases). The CDR3 is 16 amino acids. Looked up from germline, CDR1 is SGHDN and CDR2 is FVKESK. Trimming left V 4 bases short and J 6 bases short, with 18 bases between.

This sequence joins TRBV30 and TRBJ1-1; the D gene is possibly TRBD1 (6 bases). The V gene's germline CDR1 is GTSNPN and CDR2 SVGIG (reference sequence). This CDR3 has 14 residues. Trimming left V 6 bases short and J 4 bases short, with 18 bases between. CDR3 sequence: CACQGRVLGTEAFF. The CDR3 DNA sequence: TGTGCCTGCCAGGGGCGAGTATTGGGCACTGAAGCTTTCTTT.

This clone has only a few counts. This sequence joins TRBV6-1 and TRBJ2-1; 7 positions agree with TRBD2. V dropped 7 bases and J dropped 7; count of bases not matched to a gene: 7. The CDR3 sequence is 13 residues long. Germline V lookup: CDR1 MNHNS, CDR2 SASEGT. The CDR3 reads CASTMTGGNEQFF. The CDR3 DNA reads TGTGCCAGCACCATGACCGGGGGGAATGAGCAGTTCTTC.

This rearrangement joins TRBV7-9 to TRBJ2-1; D ambiguous. This CDR3 has 12 residues. CDR1 is SEHNR and CDR2 is FQNEAQ in the germline V gene (reference sequence). V shed 4 bases and J shed 6 bases, with 7 bases lying between them. The CDR3 DNA reads TGTGCCAGCAGCTCCCCCCTCAATGAGCAGTTCTTC. Encoded protein: CASSSPLNEQFF.

This clone was detected a few times. The J gene is TRBJ2-7, the V gene TRBV7-9; TRBD1 matches 7 bases. The germline V gene encodes CDR1 SEHNR and CDR2 FQNEAQ (reference sequence). CDR3 size: 13 residues. V dropped 3 bases and J dropped 7; count of bases not matched to a gene: 6. The CDR3 reads CASSFTGAWEQYF. For the CDR3, the DNA is TGTGCCAGCAGCTTTACAGGGGCGTGGGAGCAGTACTTC.

This clone showed up just a few times. This sequence joins TRBV11-2 and TRBJ2-2; D possibly corresponds to TRBD2 (5 bases). The CDR3 covers 15 residues. V lost 5 bases, J lost 7 bases, and 17 bases lay in between. Germline loops: CDR1 SGHAT, CDR2 FQNNGV. DNA for the CDR3: TGTGCCAGCAGCCAGACACAGACTATAGGCGGGGAGCTGTTTTTT. Amino acids: CASSQTQTIGGELFF.

V usage is TRBV15 and J usage is TRBJ1-2; D possibly corresponds to TRBD1 (5 bases). Germline-derived CDR1 and CDR2 are LNHNV and YYDKDF (reference sequence). CDR3 length: 15 amino acids. Trimming removed 0 bases from V and 5 bases from J, with 13 bases in between. The CDR3 is CATSREGGGVYGYTF. Written as DNA, the CDR3 is TGTGCCACCAGCAGAGAGGGCGGGGGAGTGTATGGCTACACCTTC. Based on the CDR3 plus reference TRBV15 and TRBJ1-2, the full variable domain is DAMVIQNPRYQVTQFGKPVTLSCSQTLNHNVMYWYQQKSSQAPKLLFHYYDKDFNNEADTPDNFQSRRPNTSFCFLDIRSPGLGDTAMYLCATSREGGGVYGYTFGSGTRLTVV.

This chain links TRBV30 with TRBJ1-5, with a weak D call TRBD1 (5 bases). CDR3 length: 13 amino acids. Germline-derived CDR1 and CDR2 are GTSNPN and SVGIG (reference sequence). Deletions cut 1 base from V and 3 bases from J, with 7 bases between. The CDR3, as DNA: TGTGCCTGGAGTGCGGGGGTCAATCAGCCCCAGCATTTT. Translating gives CAWSAGVNQPQHF.

This rearrangement joins TRBV28 to TRBJ1-1, with D possibly TRBD1 on 5 matching bases. This CDR3 comprises 14 residues. V was shortened by 4 bases and J by 0 bases, with 9 bases between the two germline ends. Germline assignment: CDR1 MDHEN and CDR2 SYDVKM. The CDR3 bases are TGTGCCAGCAGTTCTGGACAAGTGAACACTGAAGCTTTCTTT. Its protein product is CASSSGQVNTEAFF.

The V call is TRBV29-1, the J call TRBJ1-2; possible D gene TRBD1, 5 bases. The CDR3 has 12 residues. From germline, CDR1 is SQVTM and CDR2 ANQGSEA. The V end lost 4 bases, the J end lost 5 bases, and 11 bases lay between the germline ends. This CDR3 is CSVVSRVYGYTF. The CDR3 bases are TGCAGCGTTGTTTCCAGGGTGTATGGCTACACCTTC.

The chain couples TRBV6-6 to TRBJ2-1; 14 nucleotides agree with TRBD2. Losses at the gene ends were 10 bases for V and 8 bases for J; bases not matched to a gene: 10. The germline CDR1 and CDR2 sequences are MNHNY and SVGAGI (reference sequence). The CDR3 extends over 15 amino acids. The CDR3 bases are TGTGCCACCAAGAAGACTAGCGGGGGGGCGGATGAGCAGTTCTTC. Translating it yields CATKKTSGGADEQFF.

This clone has a handful of counts. The chain links TRBV11-2 to TRBJ1-6, with 8 bases matching TRBD1. The junction had 7 bases not matched to a gene; V was cut back by 5 bases and J by 7 bases. This CDR3 has 15 residues. Germline lookup yields CDR1 SGHAT and CDR2 FQNNGV. The DNA for the CDR3 is TGTGCCAGCAGCCTAGGACAGGGCTGGAATTCACCCCTCCACTTT. Translated, it gives CASSLGQGWNSPLHF.

This clone was recorded a few times. CDR3 region: CASSTQGYEQYF. The CDR3 bases are TGTGCCAGCAGCACACAGGGCTACGAGCAGTACTTC. The rearrangement joins TRBV5-6 to TRBJ2-7; TRBD1 might be the D (6 bases). Trimming removed 4 bases from V and 3 bases from J, with 8 bases in between. Germline assignment: CDR1 SGHDT and CDR2 YYEEEE. This CDR3 is 12 amino acids long. The variable domain in full, completed from reference TRBV5-6 and TRBJ2-7, reads DAGVTQSPTHLIKTRGQQVTLRCSPKSGHDTVSWYQQALGQGPQFIFQYYEEEERQRGNFPDRFSGHQFPNYSSELNVNALLLGDSALYLCASSTQGYEQYFGPGTRLTVT.

The chain combines TRBV9 with TRBJ2-5, with TRBD2 identical over 9 bases. Germline values: CDR1 SGDLS, CDR2 YYNGEE. The CDR3 spans 16 residues. V was pared by 0 bases and J by 1 base, with 4 bases of the junction left unmatched. The DNA for the CDR3 is TGTGCCAGCAGCGTAGGCGGGGGGGCTGGCCAAGAGACCCAGTACTTC. This sequence encodes CASSVGGGAGQETQYF.

The chain carries TRBV4-2 and TRBJ2-3, with TRBD2 matching over 12 bases. This CDR3 has 16 residues. Germline lookup yields CDR1 LGHNA and CDR2 YNFKEQ. Trimming took 1 base from V and 1 from J; bases not matched to a gene: 0. Here the CDR3 DNA reads TGTGCCAGCAGCCAAGGACTAGCGGGAGGCACAGATACGCAGTATTTT. This encodes CASSQGLAGGTDTQYF.

V is TRBV25-1 and J is TRBJ1-3, with a possible D match to TRBD1 (6 bases). Germline V CDR1 and CDR2: MGHDK, SYGVNS. This CDR3 has 14 amino acids. The V gene lost 3 bases and the J gene lost 4 bases, with 10 bases spanning the gap. CDR3 DNA sequence: TGTGCCAGCAGTGAGGGGGGGCGAGGAAACACCATATATTTT. Translation gives CASSEGGRGNTIYF.

The gene calls are TRBV18 and TRBJ1-1, with D uncertain. Trimming cost V 1 base and J 0 bases, with 21 bases left between them. Germline V gene sequence: CDR1 KGHSH, CDR2 LQKENI. This CDR3 has 19 residues. CDR3 DNA sequence: TGTGCCAGCTCACCACGAGGGATCCTCTCCCACTTCATGAACACTGAAGCTTTCTTT. It specifies CASSPRGILSHFMNTEAFF.

This clone came up a few times. CDR3 DNA sequence: TGTGCCAGCAGCTTAAAGGGATCCGGGACAGTGAACACCGGGGAGCTGTTTTTT. Its protein product is CASSLKGSGTVNTGELFF. V is TRBV7-3 and J is TRBJ2-2; TRBD1 matches 7 bases. Germline CDR1 reads SGHTA; CDR2 reads FQGTGA. This CDR3 is built from 18 residues. Trimming at V came to 1 base and at J to 1 base, leaving 9 bases not matched to a gene.

V gene TRBV7-9 combines with J gene TRBJ2-3; TRBD2 agrees at 10 bases. Trimming at V came to 5 bases and at J to 7 bases, leaving 18 bases not matched to a gene. This CDR3 contains 18 residues. Germline V CDR1 and CDR2: SEHNR, FQNEAQ (reference sequence). CDR3 sequence (DNA): TGTGCCAGCAGCCCGCGGACTAGCGGCGATGGAGATGTGCATACGCAGTATTTT. It encodes CASSPRTSGDGDVHTQYF.

The rearrangement links TRBV30 to TRBJ2-7, with 7 bases identical to TRBD1. The CDR3 runs to 15 residues. Germline loops: CDR1 GTSNPN, CDR2 SVGIG (reference sequence). Trimming took 3 bases from V and 3 from J; bases not matched to a gene: 11. The CDR3 protein is CAWSPFRPGGYEQYF. The CDR3 nucleotides read TGTGCCTGGAGCCCCTTTAGGCCAGGGGGCTACGAGCAGTACTTC.

The chain carries TRBV28 and TRBJ2-1, with D tentatively TRBD1 (6 bases). Germline V gene data show CDR1 as MDHEN and CDR2 as SYDVKM. V gave up 7 bases and J gave up 3 bases, with 10 bases separating them. The CDR3 has 13 amino acids. In DNA form, the CDR3 reads TGTGCCAGCACTGCGGACAGCTACAATGAGCAGTTCTTC. This translates into CASTADSYNEQFF.